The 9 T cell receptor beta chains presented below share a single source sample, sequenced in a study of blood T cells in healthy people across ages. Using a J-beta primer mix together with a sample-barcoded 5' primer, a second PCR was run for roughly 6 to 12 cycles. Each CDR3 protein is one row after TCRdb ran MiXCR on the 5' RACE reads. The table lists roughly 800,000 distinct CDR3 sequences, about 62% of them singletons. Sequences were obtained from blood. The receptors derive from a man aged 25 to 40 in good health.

The CDR3 protein is CSATRGTGEQFF. The CDR3 DNA sequence: TGCAGTGCTACGCGGGGGACGGGGGAGCAGTTCTTC. The chain recombines TRBV20-1 with TRBJ2-1; 7 bases agree with TRBD2. J lost 10 bases, V lost 4 bases, and 7 bases had no gene match. Germline lookup yields CDR1 DFQATT and CDR2 SNEGSKA (reference sequence). CDR3 length: 12 residues.

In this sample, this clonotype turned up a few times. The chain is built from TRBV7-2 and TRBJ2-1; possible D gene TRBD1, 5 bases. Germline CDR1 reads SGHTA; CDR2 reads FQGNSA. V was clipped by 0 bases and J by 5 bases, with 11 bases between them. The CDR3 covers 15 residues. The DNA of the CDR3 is TGTGCCAGCAGCTTAGCAGGGGTCCGGCACAATGAGCAGTTCTTC. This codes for CASSLAGVRHNEQFF. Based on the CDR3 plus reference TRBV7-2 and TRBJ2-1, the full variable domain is GAGVSQSPSNKVTEKGKDVELRCDPISGHTALYWYRQSLGQGLEFLIYFQGNSAPDKSGLPSDRFSAERTGGSVSTLTIQRTQQEDSAVYLCASSLAGVRHNEQFFGPGTRLTVL.

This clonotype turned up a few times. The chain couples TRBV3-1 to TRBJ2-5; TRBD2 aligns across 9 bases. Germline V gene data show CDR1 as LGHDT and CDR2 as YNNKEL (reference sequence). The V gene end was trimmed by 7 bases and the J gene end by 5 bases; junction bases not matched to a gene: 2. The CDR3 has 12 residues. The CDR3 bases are TGTGCCAGCACTCTAGCGGGGGAGACCCAGTACTTC. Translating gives CASTLAGETQYF.

In DNA, the CDR3 is TGCAGTGCCCGGCCCCCCGGGACAGGGATTCCTGAAGCTTTCTTT. Translating it yields CSARPPGTGIPEAFF. The chain links TRBV20-1 to TRBJ1-1; 9 bases map to TRBD1. Per the germline V gene, CDR1 is DFQATT and CDR2 is SNEGSKA (reference sequence). There are 15 residues in the CDR3. The trim removed 6 bases at V and 6 bases at J, leaving 14 bases unmatched.

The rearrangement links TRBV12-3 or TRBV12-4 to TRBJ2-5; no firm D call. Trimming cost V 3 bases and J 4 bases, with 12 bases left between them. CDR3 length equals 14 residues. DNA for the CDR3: TGTGCCAGCAGTTTGGAAACTACCGGAGAGACCCAGTACTTC. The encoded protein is CASSLETTGETQYF.

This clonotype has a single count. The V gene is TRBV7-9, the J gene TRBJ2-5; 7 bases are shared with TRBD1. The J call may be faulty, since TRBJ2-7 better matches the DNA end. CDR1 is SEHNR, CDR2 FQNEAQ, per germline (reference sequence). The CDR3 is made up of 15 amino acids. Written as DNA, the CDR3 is TGTGCCAGCAGCAAGGGACAGCCCAGCGGCTACGAGCAGTACTTC. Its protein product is CASSKGQPSGYEQYF.

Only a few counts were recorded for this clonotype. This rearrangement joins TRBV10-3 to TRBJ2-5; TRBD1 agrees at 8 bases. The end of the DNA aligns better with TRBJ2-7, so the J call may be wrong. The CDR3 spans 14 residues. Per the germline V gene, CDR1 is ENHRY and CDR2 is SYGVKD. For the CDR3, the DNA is TGTGCCATCAGTGAAGGACAGGGATTTTCCGAGCAGTACTTC. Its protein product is CAISEGQGFSEQYF.

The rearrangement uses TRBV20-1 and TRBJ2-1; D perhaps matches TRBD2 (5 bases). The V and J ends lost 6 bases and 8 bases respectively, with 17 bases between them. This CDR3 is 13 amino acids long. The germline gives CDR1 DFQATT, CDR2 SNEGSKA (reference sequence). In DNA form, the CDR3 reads TGCAGTGCCAGCGGCGGCCCCTTTTATGAGCAGTTCTTC. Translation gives CSASGGPFYEQFF.

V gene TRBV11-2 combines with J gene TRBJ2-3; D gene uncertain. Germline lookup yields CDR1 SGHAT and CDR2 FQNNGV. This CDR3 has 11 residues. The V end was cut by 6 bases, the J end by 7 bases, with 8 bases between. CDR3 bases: TGTGCCAGCAGGACGTTGAATACGCAGTATTTT. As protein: CASRTLNTQYF.